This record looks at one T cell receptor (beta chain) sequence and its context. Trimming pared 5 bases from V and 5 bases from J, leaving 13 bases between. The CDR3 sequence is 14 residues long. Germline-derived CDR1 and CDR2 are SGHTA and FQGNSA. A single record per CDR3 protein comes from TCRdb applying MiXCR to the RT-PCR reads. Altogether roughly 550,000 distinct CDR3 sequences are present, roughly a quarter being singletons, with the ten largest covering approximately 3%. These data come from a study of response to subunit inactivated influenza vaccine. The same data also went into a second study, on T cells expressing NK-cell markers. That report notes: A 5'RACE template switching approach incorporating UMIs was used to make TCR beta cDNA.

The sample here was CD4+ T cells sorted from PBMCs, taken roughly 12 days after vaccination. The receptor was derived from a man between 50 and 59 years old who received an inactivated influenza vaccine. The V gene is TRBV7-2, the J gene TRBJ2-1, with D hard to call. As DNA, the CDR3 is TGTGCCAGCAGCCAGCCATGGCGGAACAATGAGCAGTTCTTC. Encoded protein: CASSQPWRNNEQFF.